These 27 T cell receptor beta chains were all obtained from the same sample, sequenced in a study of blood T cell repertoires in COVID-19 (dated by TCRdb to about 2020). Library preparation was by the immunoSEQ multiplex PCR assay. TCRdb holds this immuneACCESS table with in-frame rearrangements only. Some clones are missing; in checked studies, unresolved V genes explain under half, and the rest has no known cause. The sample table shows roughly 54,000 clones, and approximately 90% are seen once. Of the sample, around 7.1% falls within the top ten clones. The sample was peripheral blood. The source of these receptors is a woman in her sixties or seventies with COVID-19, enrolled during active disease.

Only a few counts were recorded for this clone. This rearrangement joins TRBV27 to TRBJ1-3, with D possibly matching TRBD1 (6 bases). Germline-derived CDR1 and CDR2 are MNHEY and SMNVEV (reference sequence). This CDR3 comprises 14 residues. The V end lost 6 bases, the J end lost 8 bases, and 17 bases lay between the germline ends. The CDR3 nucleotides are TGTGCCAGCAGGACCGCAGGGGCCCCCCACACCATATATTTT. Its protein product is CASRTAGAPHTIYF.

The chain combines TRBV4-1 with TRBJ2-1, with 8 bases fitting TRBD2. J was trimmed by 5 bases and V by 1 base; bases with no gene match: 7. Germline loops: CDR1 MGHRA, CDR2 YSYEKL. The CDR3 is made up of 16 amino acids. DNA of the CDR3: TGCGCCAGCAGCCAAGGCCGACTAGCGTGGGACAATGAGCAGTTCTTC. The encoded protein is CASSQGRLAWDNEQFF.

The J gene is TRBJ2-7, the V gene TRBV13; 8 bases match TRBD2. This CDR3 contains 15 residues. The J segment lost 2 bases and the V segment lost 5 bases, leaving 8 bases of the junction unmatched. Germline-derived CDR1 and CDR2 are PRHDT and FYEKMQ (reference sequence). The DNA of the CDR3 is TGTGCCAGCAGCCGGCGTAGCGGGACCGCCTACGAGCAGTACTTC. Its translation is CASSRRSGTAYEQYF.

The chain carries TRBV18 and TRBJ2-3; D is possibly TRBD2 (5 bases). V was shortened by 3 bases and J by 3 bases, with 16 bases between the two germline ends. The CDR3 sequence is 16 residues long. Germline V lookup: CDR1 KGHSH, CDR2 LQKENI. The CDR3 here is CASSPRGGLRTDTQYF. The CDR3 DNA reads TGTGCCAGCTCACCGAGAGGCGGGTTGCGGACAGATACGCAGTATTTT.

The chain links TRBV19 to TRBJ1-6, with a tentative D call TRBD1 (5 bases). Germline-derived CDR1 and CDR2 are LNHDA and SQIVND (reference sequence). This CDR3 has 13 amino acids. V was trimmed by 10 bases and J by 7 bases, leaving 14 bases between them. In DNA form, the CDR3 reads TGTGCCATCAGTCGACAGATAAATTCACCCCTCCACTTT. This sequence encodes CAISRQINSPLHF.

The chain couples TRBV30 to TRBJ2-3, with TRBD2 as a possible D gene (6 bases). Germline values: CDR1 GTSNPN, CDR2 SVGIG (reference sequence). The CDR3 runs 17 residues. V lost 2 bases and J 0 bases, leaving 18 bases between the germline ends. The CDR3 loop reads CAWSITLPGLSTDTQYF. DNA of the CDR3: TGTGCCTGGAGTATTACCCTTCCGGGACTCAGCACAGATACGCAGTATTTT.

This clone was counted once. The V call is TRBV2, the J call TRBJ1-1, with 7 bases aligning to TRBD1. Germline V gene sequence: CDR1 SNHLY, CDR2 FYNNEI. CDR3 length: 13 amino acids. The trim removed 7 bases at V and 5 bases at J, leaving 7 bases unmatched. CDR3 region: CASNNGQVTEAFF. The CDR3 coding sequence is TGTGCCAGCAATAACGGACAGGTTACTGAAGCTTTCTTT.

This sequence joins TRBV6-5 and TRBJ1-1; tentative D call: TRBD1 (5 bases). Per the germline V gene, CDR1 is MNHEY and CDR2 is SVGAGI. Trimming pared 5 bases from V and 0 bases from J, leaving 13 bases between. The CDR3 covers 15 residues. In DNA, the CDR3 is TGTGCCAGCAGTCCACGGGGGGGGGTGAACACTGAAGCTTTCTTT. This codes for CASSPRGGVNTEAFF.

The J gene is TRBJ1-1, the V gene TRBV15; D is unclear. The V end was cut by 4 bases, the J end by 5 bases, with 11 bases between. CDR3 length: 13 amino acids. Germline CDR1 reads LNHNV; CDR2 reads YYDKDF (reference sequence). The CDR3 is CATSTGGLTEAFF. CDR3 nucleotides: TGTGCCACCAGCACAGGCGGGCTAACTGAAGCTTTCTTT.

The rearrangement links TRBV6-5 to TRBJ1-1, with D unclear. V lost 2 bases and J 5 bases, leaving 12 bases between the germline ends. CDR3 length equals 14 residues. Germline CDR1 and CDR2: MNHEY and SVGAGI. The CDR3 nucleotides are TGTGCCAGCAGTTACCGGTCCCGGAGGACTGAAGCTTTCTTT. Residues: CASSYRSRRTEAFF.

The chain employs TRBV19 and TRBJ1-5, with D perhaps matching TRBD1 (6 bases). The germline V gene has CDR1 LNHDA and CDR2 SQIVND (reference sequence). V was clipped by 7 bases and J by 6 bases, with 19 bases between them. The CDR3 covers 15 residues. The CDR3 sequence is CASNLQGGTVQPQHF. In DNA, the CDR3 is TGTGCCAGTAACCTACAGGGTGGAACAGTTCAGCCCCAGCATTTT.

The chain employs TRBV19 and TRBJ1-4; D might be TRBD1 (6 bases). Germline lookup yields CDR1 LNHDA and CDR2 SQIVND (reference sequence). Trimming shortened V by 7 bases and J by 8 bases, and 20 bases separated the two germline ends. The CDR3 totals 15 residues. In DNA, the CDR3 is TGTGCCAGTACGTGGTCTGTAACAGGGCAAGAAAAACTGTTTTTT. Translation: CASTWSVTGQEKLFF.

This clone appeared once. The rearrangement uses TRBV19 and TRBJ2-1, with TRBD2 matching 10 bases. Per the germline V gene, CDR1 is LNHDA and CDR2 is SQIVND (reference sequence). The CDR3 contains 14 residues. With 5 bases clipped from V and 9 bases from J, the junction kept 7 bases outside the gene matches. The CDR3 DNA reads TGTGCCAGTAGTTCGTTAGCGGGAGGCGGTGAGCAGTTCTTC. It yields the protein CASSSLAGGGEQFF.

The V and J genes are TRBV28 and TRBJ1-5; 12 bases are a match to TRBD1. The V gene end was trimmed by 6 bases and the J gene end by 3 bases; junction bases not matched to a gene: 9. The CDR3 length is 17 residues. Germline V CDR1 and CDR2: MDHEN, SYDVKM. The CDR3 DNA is TGTGCCAGCAGGCAAACGGGGACAGGGGGCGTCAATCAGCCCCAGCATTTT. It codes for CASRQTGTGGVNQPQHF. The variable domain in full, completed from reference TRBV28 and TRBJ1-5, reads DVKVTQSSRYLVKRTGEKVFLECVQDMDHENMFWYRQDPGLGLRLIYFSYDVKMKEKGDIPEGYSVSREKKERFSLILESASTNQTSMYLCASRQTGTGGVNQPQHFGDGTRLSIL.

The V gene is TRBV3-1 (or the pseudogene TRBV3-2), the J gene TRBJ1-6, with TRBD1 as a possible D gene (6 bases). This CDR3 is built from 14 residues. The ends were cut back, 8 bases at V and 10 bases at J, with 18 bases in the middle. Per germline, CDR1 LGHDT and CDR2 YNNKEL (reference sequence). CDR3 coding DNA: TGTGCCAGCGCCCGACAGGCGGTTGGGTCACCCCTCCACTTT. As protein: CASARQAVGSPLHF.

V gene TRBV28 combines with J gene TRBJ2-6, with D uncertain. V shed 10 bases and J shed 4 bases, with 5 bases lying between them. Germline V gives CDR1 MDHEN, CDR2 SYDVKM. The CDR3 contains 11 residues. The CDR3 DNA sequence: TGTGCCACCGGGGGGGCCAACGTCCTGACTTTC. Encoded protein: CATGGANVLTF.

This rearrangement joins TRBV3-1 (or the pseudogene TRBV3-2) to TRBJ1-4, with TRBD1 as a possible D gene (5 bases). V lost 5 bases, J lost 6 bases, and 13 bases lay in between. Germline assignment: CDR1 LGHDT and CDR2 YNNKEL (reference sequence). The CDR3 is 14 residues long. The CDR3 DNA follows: TGTGCCAGCAGCAAAACAGGTTGGGATGAAAAACTGTTTTTT. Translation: CASSKTGWDEKLFF.

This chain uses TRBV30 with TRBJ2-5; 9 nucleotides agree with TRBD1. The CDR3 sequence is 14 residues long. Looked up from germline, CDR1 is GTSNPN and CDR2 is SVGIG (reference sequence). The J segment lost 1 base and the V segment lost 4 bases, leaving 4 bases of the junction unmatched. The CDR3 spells CAWNRDRVQETQYF. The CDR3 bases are TGTGCCTGGAATCGGGACAGGGTCCAAGAGACCCAGTACTTC.

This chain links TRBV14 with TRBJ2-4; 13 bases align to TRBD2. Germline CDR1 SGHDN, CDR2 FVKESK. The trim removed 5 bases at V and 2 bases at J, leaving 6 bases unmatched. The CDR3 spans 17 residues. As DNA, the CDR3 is TGTGCCAGCAGCATTCGGACTAGCGGGAGTTCCAAAAACATTCAGTACTTC. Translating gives CASSIRTSGSSKNIQYF.

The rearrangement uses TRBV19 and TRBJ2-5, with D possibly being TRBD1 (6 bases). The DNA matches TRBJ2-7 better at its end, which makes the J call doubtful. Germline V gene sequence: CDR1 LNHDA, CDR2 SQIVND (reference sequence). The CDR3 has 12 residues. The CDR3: CASSIAGDEQYF. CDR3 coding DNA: TGTGCCAGTAGTATAGCAGGGGACGAGCAGTACTTC.

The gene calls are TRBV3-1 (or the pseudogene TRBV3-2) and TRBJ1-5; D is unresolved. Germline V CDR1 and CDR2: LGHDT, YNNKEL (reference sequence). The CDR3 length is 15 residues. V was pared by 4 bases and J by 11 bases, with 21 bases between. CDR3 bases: TGTGCCAGCAGCCCCGGGTGGGGAGCTCTTCTGTCCCAGCATTTT. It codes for CASSPGWGALLSQHF.

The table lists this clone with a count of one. The CDR3 DNA follows: TGTGCCAGTAATGCTGACGGGAGGGGTCTCAATGAGCAGTTCTTC. The encoded protein is CASNADGRGLNEQFF. The genes are TRBV19 and TRBJ2-1; 8 bases are a match to TRBD2. CDR1 and CDR2 from the germline V gene are LNHDA and SQIVND (reference sequence). The CDR3 has 15 amino acids. V was pared by 7 bases and J by 6 bases, with 11 bases of the junction left unmatched.

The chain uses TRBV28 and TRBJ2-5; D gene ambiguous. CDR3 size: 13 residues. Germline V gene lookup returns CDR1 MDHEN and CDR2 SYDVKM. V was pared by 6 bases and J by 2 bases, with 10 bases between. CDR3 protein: CASSRNIQETQYF. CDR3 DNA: TGTGCCAGCAGCCGAAACATACAAGAGACCCAGTACTTC.

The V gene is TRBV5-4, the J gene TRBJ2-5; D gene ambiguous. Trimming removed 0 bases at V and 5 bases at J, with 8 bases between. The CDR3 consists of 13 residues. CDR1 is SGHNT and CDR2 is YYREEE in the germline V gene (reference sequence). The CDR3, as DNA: TGTGCCAGCAGCTTGGGTCAGTCTGAGACCCAGTACTTC. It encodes CASSLGQSETQYF. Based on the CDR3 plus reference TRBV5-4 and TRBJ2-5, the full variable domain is ETGVTQSPTHLIKTRGQQVTLRCSSQSGHNTVSWYQQALGQGPQFIFQYYREEENGRGNFPPRFSGLQFPNYSSELNVNALELDDSALYLCASSLGQSETQYFGPGTRLLVL.

This chain's CDR3 is CASRGRTEAFF. CDR3 DNA sequence: TGCGCCAGCAGGGGGCGGACTGAAGCTTTCTTT. The chain has TRBV5-1 and TRBJ1-1; D perhaps matches TRBD1 (5 bases). The CDR3 totals 11 residues. Germline CDR1 and CDR2: SGHRS and YFSETQ. V was trimmed by 5 bases and J by 5 bases, leaving 7 bases between them.

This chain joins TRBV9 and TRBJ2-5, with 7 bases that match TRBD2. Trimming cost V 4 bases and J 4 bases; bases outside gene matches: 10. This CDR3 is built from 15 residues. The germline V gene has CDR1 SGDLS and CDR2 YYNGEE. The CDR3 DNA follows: TGTGCCAGCAGCACACATGGGGAGGGAGGAGAGACCCAGTACTTC. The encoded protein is CASSTHGEGGETQYF.

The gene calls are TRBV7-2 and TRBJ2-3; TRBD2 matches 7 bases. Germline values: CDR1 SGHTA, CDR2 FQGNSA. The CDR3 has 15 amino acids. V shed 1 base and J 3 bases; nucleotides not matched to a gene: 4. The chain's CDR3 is CASSLERGGTDTQYF. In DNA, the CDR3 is TGTGCCAGCAGCTTAGAGCGGGGTGGGACAGATACGCAGTATTTT.